This T cell receptor (beta chain) came from a study of T cells expressing NK-cell markers (dated by TCRdb to about 2020). Context from the whole study: Three sorted T-cell subsets (CD3+CD56+NKG2C+, CD3+CD56+NKG2C- and CD3+CD56-NKG2C+) from about 8 donors had their TCR beta-chain repertoires profiled. All eight donors whose samples were sequenced were randomly selected healthy volunteers, three of them men and five women. Among the eight sequenced donors, only one was HCMV-seronegative, while the other seven were HCMV-seropositive. The libraries were sequenced on Illumina HiSeq 2000/2500, MiSeq or NextSeq, producing 2 x 150 bp reads.

Reading the germline V gene gives CDR1 SGHVS and CDR2 FQNEAQ. Counted from cysteine to phenylalanine, this CDR3 has 17 amino acids. The coding DNA is unavailable. On the study overall, not on this receptor specifically: In a handful of donors, the dominant CD3+CD56+NKG2C+ clonotypes were among the top 10 CD8+ clonotypes and accounted for about 1.0-8% of CD8+ T cells. Those dominant clonotypes were again the most abundant among CD3+CD56-NKG2C+ cells in four donors, at about 28.3-65%. Whether the expanded NKG2C-expressing T cell clones were specific for HCMV antigens was left unclear.

Details on this clonotype: Its recognized antigen is unknown.

The run used an Illumina HiSeq 2000. TCR beta cDNA libraries were prepared using 5'RACE template switching, which introduced a universal primer site and unique molecular identifiers. Synthesis of cDNA was primed from the TCR beta constant segment and was followed by two consecutive PCR amplification steps. On the study's bioinformatics: MIGEC handled demultiplexing of the reads and grouping by UMI, while MiTCR was used to assemble and quantify clonotypes. To exclude erroneous sequences, only TCR cDNA sequences supported by at least two reads were retained. Downstream repertoire analysis used the tcR package, and clonotypes were matched across fractions by CDR3 nucleotide sequence plus V segment. VDJmatch was used to annotate antigen specificity against VDJdb, with one amino acid substitution in CDR3 permitted. After TCRdb reprocessed the reads, each CDR3 protein sequence was kept as one row, without DNA. The V and J calls were determined by TCRdb, not by the authors. The table kept for this sample lists approximately 150,000 distinct CDR3 sequences. Approximately 17% of the sample comes from the top ten.

HCMV-specific IgG was detected in serum with a commercial ELISA kit to determine HCMV serostatus. Ficoll density gradient centrifugation was used to isolate peripheral blood mononuclear cells from blood. The TCR sequence derives from a woman aged 18-69 years in good health. The chain is encoded by TRBV7-8 joined to TRBJ2-7; TCRdb picks TRBD1, but there is no DNA to check that call. Sequenced input: blood T cells: a sorted CD56 or NKG2C T cell subset, CD4+ or CD8+ T cells, or bulk PBMC T cells (not recorded which). This receptor carries the CDR3 CASSLVGPGTGPYEQYF.